This T cell receptor (beta chain) was found in a study of cytomegalovirus exposure and HLA in healthy donors. The study, taken as a whole, reports: Some public TCRs appeared in many individuals, while most sequences were rare.

Repertoires were generated with immunoSEQ multiplex PCR, while TCRdb's copy carries only in-frame clones and drops some. The data contain 140,000 to 150,000 clones, roughly 93% of them singletons. The junction had 5 bases not matched to a gene; V was cut back by 3 bases and J by 8 bases. The CDR3 runs to 14 residues. Germline-derived CDR1 and CDR2 are ENHRY and SYGVKD. This clone was recorded only once. Its specificity is unknown. This chain links TRBV10-3 with TRBJ2-1; 9 bases line up with TRBD2. Sequencing was done on a sample of PBMCs. This sequence was found in a man aged 18 to 35 in good health and CMV-seropositive. The CDR3 is CAISDGTSWHEQFF. The CDR3 nucleotides read TGTGCCATCAGTGACGGGACTAGCTGGCATGAGCAGTTCTTC.